What follows are 3 T cell receptor beta chains derived from one specimen sequenced in a study of blood T cells in healthy people across ages. The authors ran a second PCR of about 6 to 11 cycles using a sample-barcoded 5' primer and a J-beta primer mix. TCRdb reprocessed the 5' RACE reads with MiXCR, giving one entry per CDR3 protein. The data contain around 1,700,000 distinct CDR3 sequences, 25% to 30% of them singletons. Sequencing input: blood. All receptors come from a woman aged 25 to 39 in good health.

At least ten counts were recorded for this clonotype. This chain uses TRBV5-1 with TRBJ2-1; D is ambiguous. Germline V lookup: CDR1 SGHRS, CDR2 YFSETQ. This CDR3 has 12 residues. CDR3 in amino acids: CVSSSSYNEQFF. The CDR3 DNA follows: TGCGTCTCCTCCAGCTCCTACAATGAGCAGTTCTTC.

This clonotype showed up just a few times. This sequence joins TRBV9 and TRBJ1-2; TRBD1 matches 12 bases. CDR3 length equals 20 residues. J was trimmed by 6 bases and V by 0 bases; bases with no gene match: 18. CDR1 is SGDLS, CDR2 YYNGEE, per germline. For the CDR3, the DNA is TGTGCCAGCAGCGTAGTTGCGCATTTTAGGGACAGGGGGCTTAGCGATGGCTACACCTTC. Amino acids: CASSVVAHFRDRGLSDGYTF.

The chain has TRBV28 and TRBJ1-2; TRBD1 is a possible D gene (5 bases). Germline CDR1 is MDHEN and CDR2 is SYDVKM. The CDR3 is 13 residues long. Deletions cut 8 bases from V and 4 bases from J, with 14 bases between. The CDR3 loop reads CASAPPGPYGYTF. The CDR3 nucleotides are TGTGCCAGCGCACCCCCGGGACCCTATGGCTACACCTTC.